Below are 8 T cell receptor beta chains sequenced from a single sample in a study of control samples from healthy donors and cancer patients. Produced via immunoSEQ multiplex PCR; TCRdb's table is partial and in-frame only. Among around 130,000 clones listed, under 95% were seen once. The material sequenced was PBMCs. The receptors derive from a man in his fifties with head and neck cancer.

This clone occurred once. The CDR3 DNA is TGTGCCAGCAGCTCCTTTCTAGCGGGGAGTGAGACCCAGTACTTC. Protein: CASSSFLAGSETQYF. The chain combines TRBV7-2 with TRBJ2-5; 9 bases agree with TRBD2. This CDR3 has 15 amino acids. Per germline, CDR1 SGHTA and CDR2 FQGNSA. V lost 4 bases to trimming and J lost 5 bases; unmatched junction nucleotides: 8.

J is TRBJ1-5 and V is TRBV7-9; 7 bases align to TRBD1. CDR1 SEHNR and CDR2 FQNEAQ come from the germline V gene (reference sequence). After removal of 4 bases from V and 6 bases from J, the junction contained 6 bases not matched to a gene. The CDR3 covers 14 residues. CDR3 in amino acids: CASSWEGASQPQHF. Here the CDR3 DNA reads TGTGCCAGCAGCTGGGAGGGGGCAAGTCAGCCCCAGCATTTT.

The chain uses TRBV18 and TRBJ2-1; the D is unclear. V was pared by 1 base and J by 4 bases, with 8 bases between. This CDR3 comprises 14 residues. Germline CDR1 and CDR2: KGHSH and LQKENI. The CDR3 is CASSPQKGYNEQFF. The DNA for the CDR3 is TGTGCCAGCTCACCACAGAAAGGGTACAATGAGCAGTTCTTC. Supplemented by reference TRBV18 and TRBJ2-1, the full variable domain reads NAGVMQNPRHLVRRRGQEARLRCSPMKGHSHVYWYRQLPEEGLKFMVYLQKENIIDESGMPKERFSAEFPKEGPSILRIQQVVRGDSAAYFCASSPQKGYNEQFFGPGTRLTVL.

The CDR3 DNA reads TGTGCCACCAGCAAGCAACCGGGACAGTTCTTGTCCCCCTCTGGGGCCAACGTCCTGACTTTC. Protein sequence: CATSKQPGQFLSPSGANVLTF. The chain combines TRBV15 with TRBJ2-6; TRBD1 matches at 7 bases. The CDR3 has 21 residues. V lost 4 bases, J lost 0 bases, and 18 bases stayed unmatched. The germline V gene has CDR1 LNHNV and CDR2 YYDKDF (reference sequence).

V is TRBV4-2 and J is TRBJ2-1, with D maybe TRBD1 (5 bases). Germline CDR1 and CDR2: LGHNA and YNFKEQ. V was cut by 3 bases and J by 10 bases, with 10 bases left in between. This CDR3 is built from 12 residues. The CDR3: CASSQGYREQFF. The CDR3 DNA sequence: TGTGCCAGCAGCCAGGGCTACAGGGAGCAGTTCTTC.

The chain employs TRBV27 and TRBJ2-3, with 8 bases that match TRBD2. CDR1 and CDR2 (germline): MNHEY, SMNVEV (reference sequence). The CDR3 spans 15 residues. J was trimmed by 0 bases and V by 5 bases; bases with no gene match: 4. Written as DNA, the CDR3 is TGTGCCAGCAGTACCCCTAGCGGGAGCACAGATACGCAGTATTTT. Translation gives CASSTPSGSTDTQYF.

This clone is a singleton in its sample. As DNA, the CDR3 is TGTGCCAGCAGTTTAGAACAGGGAGATGGCTACACCTTC. It encodes CASSLEQGDGYTF. The chain employs TRBV12-3 or TRBV12-4 and TRBJ1-2; tentatively, D is TRBD1 (6 bases). This CDR3 has 13 residues. The V end lost 1 base, the J end lost 6 bases, and 9 bases lay between the germline ends.

In DNA form, the CDR3 reads TGTGCCAGCACGGGGGGACTGAACACTGAAGCTTTCTTT. The encoded protein is CASTGGLNTEAFF. This chain links TRBV28 with TRBJ1-1; D may be TRBD1 (5 bases). CDR3 length: 13 amino acids. The V gene lost 7 bases and the J gene lost 0 bases, with 9 bases spanning the gap. CDR1 and CDR2 (germline): MDHEN, SYDVKM.